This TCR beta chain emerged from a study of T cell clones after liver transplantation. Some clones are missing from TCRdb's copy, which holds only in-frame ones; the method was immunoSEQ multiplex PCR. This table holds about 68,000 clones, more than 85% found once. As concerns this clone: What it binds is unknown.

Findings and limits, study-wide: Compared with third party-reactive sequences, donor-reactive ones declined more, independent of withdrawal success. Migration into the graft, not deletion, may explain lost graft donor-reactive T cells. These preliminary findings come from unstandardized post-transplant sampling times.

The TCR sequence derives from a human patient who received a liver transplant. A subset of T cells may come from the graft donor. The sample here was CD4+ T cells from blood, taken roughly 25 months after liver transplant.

Here the CDR3 reads CASSFDGRPVEAQYF. The CDR3 nucleotides read TGCGCCAGCAGCTTCGACGGGAGGCCCGTTGAGGCGCAGTATTTT. The chain has TRBV5-1 and TRBJ2-3; TRBD2 matches 7 bases. In germline, CDR1 is SGHRS, CDR2 YFSETQ. The CDR3 totals 15 residues. V shed 2 bases and J 10 bases; nucleotides not matched to a gene: 13.